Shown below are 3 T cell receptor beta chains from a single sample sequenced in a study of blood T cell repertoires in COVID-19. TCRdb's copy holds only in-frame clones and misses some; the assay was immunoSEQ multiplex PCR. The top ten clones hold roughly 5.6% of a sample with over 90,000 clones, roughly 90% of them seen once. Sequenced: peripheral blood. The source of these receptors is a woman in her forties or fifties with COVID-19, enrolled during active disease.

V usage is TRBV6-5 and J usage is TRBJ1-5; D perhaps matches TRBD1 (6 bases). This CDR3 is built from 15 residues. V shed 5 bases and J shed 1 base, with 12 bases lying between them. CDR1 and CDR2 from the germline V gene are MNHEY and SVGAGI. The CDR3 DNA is TGTGCCAGCAGTCAGAGGGGGATCAGCAATCAGCCCCAGCATTTT. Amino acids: CASSQRGISNQPQHF.

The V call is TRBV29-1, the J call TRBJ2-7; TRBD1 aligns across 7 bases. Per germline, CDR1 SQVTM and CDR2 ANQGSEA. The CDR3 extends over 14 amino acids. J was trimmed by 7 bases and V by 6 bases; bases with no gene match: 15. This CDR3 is CSVDKTGIAGEQYF. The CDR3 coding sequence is TGCAGCGTCGACAAGACAGGGATCGCTGGAGAGCAGTACTTC.

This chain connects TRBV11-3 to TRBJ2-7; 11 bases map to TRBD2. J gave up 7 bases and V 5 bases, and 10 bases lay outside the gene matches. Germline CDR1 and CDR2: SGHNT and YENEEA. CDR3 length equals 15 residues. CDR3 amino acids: CASSTGVAGGPEQYF. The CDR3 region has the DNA TGTGCCAGCAGCACCGGAGTAGCGGGGGGGCCAGAGCAGTACTTC.